This TCR beta chain was recorded in a study of naive and memory T cell subsets. Study results and caveats: Potentially, T cell activation and differentiation skew this RNA-based measurement. Reportedly, tuberculin skin test sites gave far more TCRs than other biopsies.

The SP2 primer and nested alpha and beta constant region primers amplified ligated cDNA in four rounds. TCRdb re-called the UMI-ligation and nested PCR reads with MiXCR, one entry per CDR3 protein. The sample consists of tens of thousands of distinct CDR3 sequences, 9.5% to 12% of them appearing once. This clonotype has a count of ten or more. Its antigen remains unknown. An end of the junction differs from the germline gene, which may be a read error. Sample treatment: skin biopsy from PPD injection site in Mantoux-positive individual. The library had UMIs added by 3' ligation of an oligonucleotide to TCR cDNA. Tuberculin skin test biopsies were taken where PPD was injected in Mantoux-positive people. Unsorted total RNA, about 1 to 1,100 ng, was DNase treated before reverse transcription. The specimen comprised skin, sampled from a tuberculin skin test site. The receptor was isolated from an adult in good health.

CDR3 residues: CSARDRLAGQFSF. The CDR3 DNA is TGCAGTGCTAGAGATCGTTTAGCAGGTCAATTCTCCTTC. V usage is TRBV20-1 and J usage is TRBJ1-2; no reliable D call. The CDR3 is 13 residues long. Germline CDR1 and CDR2: DFQATT and SNEGSKA (reference sequence).